Following are 24 T cell receptor beta chains from one sample sequenced in a study of cytomegalovirus exposure and HLA in healthy donors (dated by TCRdb to about 2017). Libraries were prepared through the immunoSEQ multiplex PCR assay. The source is immuneACCESS, and TCRdb retained only in-frame sequences with V and J called. Part of the clones is not carried over; for the studies checked, unresolved V genes explain less than half of this, and the remainder is unexplained. In this sample the table shows some 100,000 clones, 88% of which occur a single time. The ten most abundant clones make up 1.5% to 2% of the sample. Sequencing was performed on PBMCs. These receptors were collected from a man between 18 and 29 years old in good health and CMV-seronegative.

The chain joins TRBV5-6 to TRBJ2-7; unclear D gene. The V and J ends lost 3 bases and 2 bases respectively, with 3 bases between them. In germline, CDR1 is SGHDT, CDR2 YYEEEE. The CDR3 runs 11 residues. This CDR3 is CASSSAYEQYF. The CDR3 DNA follows: TGTGCCAGCAGCTCCGCCTACGAGCAGTACTTC.

The rearrangement links TRBV6-6 to TRBJ1-4; D is uncertain. This CDR3 has 13 residues. V was cut by 7 bases and J by 4 bases, with 10 bases left in between. Germline V gene sequence: CDR1 MNHNY, CDR2 SVGAGI (reference sequence). In DNA form, the CDR3 reads TGTGCCAGCACCCCCGAGCTTAATGAAAAACTGTTTTTT. Residues: CASTPELNEKLFF.

The chain employs TRBV7-8 and TRBJ2-7; D is uncertain. Germline V gene sequence: CDR1 SGHVS, CDR2 FQNEAQ. This CDR3 contains 13 residues. Trimming left V 3 bases short and J 6 bases short, with 12 bases between. CDR3 sequence (DNA): TGTGCCAGCAGCTTCTCTGGGCTCGGCGAGCAGTACTTC. Protein: CASSFSGLGEQYF.

The chain links TRBV28 to TRBJ2-5, with 9 bases lining up with TRBD2. The CDR3 contains 15 residues. In germline, CDR1 is MDHEN, CDR2 SYDVKM. The trim removed 8 bases at V and 6 bases at J, leaving 13 bases unmatched. Here the CDR3 reads CASHGGGRGRKTQYF. Here the CDR3 DNA reads TGTGCCAGCCACGGGGGCGGGAGGGGGAGAAAGACCCAGTACTTC.

The rearrangement links TRBV18 to TRBJ1-3; D may be TRBD1 (5 bases). Germline V gene sequence: CDR1 KGHSH, CDR2 LQKENI. The CDR3 length is 15 residues. Trimming left V 3 bases short and J 3 bases short, with 12 bases between. In DNA, the CDR3 is TGTGCCAGCTCACCCCCCGGTAGGGGTGGAAACACCATATATTTT. Translated, it gives CASSPPGRGGNTIYF.

The chain combines TRBV19 with TRBJ1-6, with 9 positions matching TRBD1. CDR3 size: 15 residues. The trim removed 2 bases at V and 10 bases at J, leaving 6 bases unmatched. The V gene's germline CDR1 is LNHDA and CDR2 SQIVND (reference sequence). The DNA of the CDR3 is TGTGCCAGTAGTATATCCGGGACAGGGAGGTCACCCCTCCACTTT. Translation gives CASSISGTGRSPLHF.

This chain uses TRBV7-2 with TRBJ1-5, with D unclear. The CDR3 is 16 amino acids. Between the trimmed V and J ends, which lost 1 base and 3 bases, there was a span of 13 bases. Germline CDR1 SGHTA, CDR2 FQGNSA. The CDR3 nucleotides are TGTGCCAGCAGCTTAGTGGGCGTCTGGAACAATCAGCCCCAGCATTTT. Translation gives CASSLVGVWNNQPQHF.

The CDR3 DNA sequence: TGTGCCAGCATCCCAAGGCAGGATCTAGCGGGGGGCCGGTACGAGCAGTACTTC. Residues: CASIPRQDLAGGRYEQYF. This sequence joins TRBV11-2 and TRBJ2-7; TRBD2 aligns across 11 bases. The CDR3 consists of 18 residues. V shed 7 bases, J shed 4 bases, and the junction held 18 bases outside the gene matches. CDR1 SGHAT and CDR2 FQNNGV come from the germline V gene.

The genes are TRBV30 and TRBJ1-4; TRBD1 agrees at 7 bases. This CDR3 is built from 12 residues. With 4 bases clipped from V and 6 bases from J, the junction kept 2 bases outside the gene matches. Per germline, CDR1 GTSNPN and CDR2 SVGIG (reference sequence). CDR3 sequence (DNA): TGTGCCTGGAACAGGGGAGATGAAAAACTGTTTTTT. This codes for CAWNRGDEKLFF.

V and J are TRBV15 and TRBJ1-3; 9 positions agree with TRBD1. In germline, CDR1 is LNHNV, CDR2 YYDKDF (reference sequence). The CDR3 consists of 18 residues. J gave up 9 bases and V 3 bases, and 18 bases lay outside the gene matches. Here the CDR3 DNA reads TGTGCCACCAGCAGTGTCAGTACGGGACAGGGTGGGTTTGGCACCATATATTTT. This gives the protein CATSSVSTGQGGFGTIYF.

As to this clone: The sample contains more than one DNA sequence encoding this CDR3. The V and J genes are TRBV5-6 and TRBJ2-7; 12 positions match TRBD2. The germline V gene has CDR1 SGHDT and CDR2 YYEEEE. The trim removed 4 bases at V and 2 bases at J, leaving 7 bases unmatched. This CDR3 comprises 16 residues. CDR3 nucleotides: TGTGCCAGCAGCCTGGGCGGACTAGCGGGGACCTACGAGCAGTACTTC. It translates to CASSLGGLAGTYEQYF. Based on the CDR3 plus reference TRBV5-6 and TRBJ2-7, the full variable domain is DAGVTQSPTHLIKTRGQQVTLRCSPKSGHDTVSWYQQALGQGPQFIFQYYEEEERQRGNFPDRFSGHQFPNYSSELNVNALLLGDSALYLCASSLGGLAGTYEQYFGPGTRLTVT.

V is TRBV9 and J is TRBJ1-2; TRBD1 might be the D (6 bases). This CDR3 spans 13 amino acids. Trimming left V 3 bases short and J 7 bases short, with 13 bases between. Looked up from germline, CDR1 is SGDLS and CDR2 is YYNGEE. This CDR3 is CASSADSPSGYTF. The CDR3 DNA follows: TGTGCCAGCAGCGCGGACAGTCCCTCTGGCTACACCTTC.

This sequence joins TRBV2 and TRBJ1-2; a possible D gene is TRBD1 (6 bases). CDR1 is SNHLY and CDR2 is FYNNEI in the germline V gene. V shed 6 bases and J shed 8 bases, with 16 bases lying between them. The CDR3 covers 13 residues. The CDR3: CASSNRVRGGYTF. The CDR3 DNA reads as TGTGCCAGCAGCAACAGGGTCCGTGGGGGCTACACCTTC.

The chain joins TRBV6-5 to TRBJ1-2; 8 nucleotides match TRBD1. V shed 0 bases, J shed 4 bases, and the junction held 1 base outside the gene matches. Germline V gene sequence: CDR1 MNHEY, CDR2 SVGAGI. The length of the CDR3 is 14 residues. This CDR3 reads CASSYSTGGYGYTF. The CDR3 DNA sequence: TGTGCCAGCAGTTACTCTACAGGGGGCTATGGCTACACCTTC.

The chain links TRBV6-4 to TRBJ1-1, with 7 bases lining up with TRBD1. CDR1 is MRHNA, CDR2 SNTAGT, per germline. Trimming took 4 bases from V and 5 from J; bases not matched to a gene: 16. The CDR3 loop spans 17 amino acids. CDR3 sequence: CASSAKSFGTAATEAFF. For the CDR3, the DNA is TGTGCCAGCAGTGCCAAGTCTTTCGGGACAGCCGCTACTGAAGCTTTCTTT.

The chain has TRBV11-2 and TRBJ1-1, with D possibly matching TRBD1 (6 bases). The V end was cut by 5 bases, the J end by 4 bases, with 14 bases between. The CDR3 sequence is 14 residues long. Germline CDR1 reads SGHAT; CDR2 reads FQNNGV. CDR3 loop: CASSLTGWSTEAFF. The CDR3 DNA reads TGTGCCAGCAGCCTTACAGGGTGGAGCACTGAAGCTTTCTTT.

This chain uses TRBV18 with TRBJ1-2; no firm D call. CDR1 KGHSH and CDR2 LQKENI come from the germline V gene. V was cut by 3 bases and J by 2 bases, with 10 bases left in between. This CDR3 is 14 amino acids long. CDR3 in DNA: TGTGCCAGCTCACCGTCCCGAGGGAACTATGGCTACACCTTC. Translating it yields CASSPSRGNYGYTF.

The chain combines TRBV4-1 with TRBJ2-1, with TRBD2 identical over 14 bases. V shed 3 bases and J 8 bases; nucleotides not matched to a gene: 9. The CDR3 consists of 17 residues. Germline V gene sequence: CDR1 MGHRA, CDR2 YSYEKL. CDR3 amino acids: CASSQAAGLAGVYEQFF. The DNA for the CDR3 is TGCGCCAGCAGCCAGGCCGCGGGACTAGCGGGAGTTTATGAGCAGTTCTTC.

The chain uses TRBV2 and TRBJ2-1; D remains ambiguous. Germline V gives CDR1 SNHLY, CDR2 FYNNEI. Deletions cut 2 bases from V and 0 bases from J, with 8 bases between. There are 15 residues in the CDR3. The DNA of the CDR3 is TGTGCCAGCAGTGAAAACTCTTACTCCTACAATGAGCAGTTCTTC. Its translation: CASSENSYSYNEQFF.

This clone has a handful of counts. V is TRBV6-5 and J is TRBJ2-7; possible D gene TRBD1, 5 bases. The CDR3 has 14 amino acids. Germline values: CDR1 MNHEY, CDR2 SVGAGI. Trimming removed 2 bases at V and 6 bases at J, with 14 bases between. For the CDR3, the DNA is TGTGCCAGCAGTTACGCTGTACAGGTGGGCGAGCAGTACTTC. It specifies CASSYAVQVGEQYF.

The chain carries TRBV18 and TRBJ1-5; 9 positions match TRBD1. With 6 bases clipped from V and 1 base from J, the junction kept 1 base outside the gene matches. Germline V lookup: CDR1 KGHSH, CDR2 LQKENI. This CDR3 is built from 14 residues. In DNA, the CDR3 is TGTGCCAGCTCGGGGACAGGGAGCAATCAGCCCCAGCATTTT. This sequence encodes CASSGTGSNQPQHF.

The V call is TRBV9, the J call TRBJ2-1; 11 bases fit TRBD2. V was clipped by 3 bases and J by 5 bases; unmatched bases: 7. The CDR3 runs 16 residues. Germline V gene data show CDR1 as SGDLS and CDR2 as YYNGEE. CDR3 protein: CASSDSLAGGDNEQFF. In DNA form, the CDR3 reads TGTGCCAGCAGCGACTCCCTAGCGGGAGGTGACAATGAGCAGTTCTTC.

The chain is built from TRBV11-2 and TRBJ2-2; D remains unclear. The ends were cut back, 5 bases at V and 7 bases at J, with 23 bases in the middle. This CDR3 has 17 amino acids. The germline V gene encodes CDR1 SGHAT and CDR2 FQNNGV. In nucleotides, the CDR3 is TGTGCCAGCAGCACGGAGTTTGTGAAGGCTAAAATCGGGGAGCTGTTTTTT. It translates to CASSTEFVKAKIGELFF.

CDR3 sequence reads: CASSQQGSNQPQHF. In nucleotides, the CDR3 is TGTGCCAGCAGCCAACAGGGCAGCAATCAGCCCCAGCATTTT. This chain connects TRBV4-2 to TRBJ1-5; weak D call: TRBD1 (5 bases). V was clipped by 2 bases and J by 1 base, with 6 bases between them. This CDR3 comprises 14 residues. Germline CDR1 reads LGHNA; CDR2 reads YNFKEQ.